Shown below are 7 T cell receptor beta chains from a single sample sequenced in a study of technical replicates of blood from four donors. Data came from immunoSEQ multiplex PCR; TCRdb stores just in-frame clones and leaves some out. The repertoire holds some 47,000 clones, with roughly 92% as singletons. Sequenced material: PBMCs. The receptors derive from a human donor in good health. Some clones in this sample may be carry-over from other donors' samples.

CDR3 region: CASSIKTGGGGTEAFF. The CDR3, as DNA: TGTGCCAGTAGTATTAAGACAGGGGGCGGTGGCACTGAAGCTTTCTTT. This rearrangement joins TRBV19 to TRBJ1-1, with 10 positions matching TRBD1. Germline V CDR1 and CDR2: LNHDA, SQIVND (reference sequence). The CDR3 is 16 residues long. With 3 bases clipped from V and 4 bases from J, the junction kept 8 bases outside the gene matches.

The rearrangement uses TRBV14 and TRBJ2-1; no firm D call. CDR1 SGHDN and CDR2 FVKESK come from the germline V gene. The CDR3 is 15 residues long. V lost 1 base, J lost 4 bases, and 11 bases lay in between. Written as DNA, the CDR3 is TGTGCCAGCAGCCAAGGGGTATCACAGTACAATGAGCAGTTCTTC. It specifies CASSQGVSQYNEQFF.

The CDR3 region is CATSRDPTGPNEKLFF. CDR3 bases: TGTGCCACCAGCAGAGATCCGACAGGGCCGAATGAAAAACTGTTTTTT. V and J are TRBV15 and TRBJ1-4, with 7 bases aligning to TRBD1. After removal of 0 bases from V and 5 bases from J, the junction contained 6 bases not matched to a gene. The CDR3 totals 16 residues. The germline CDR1 and CDR2 sequences are LNHNV and YYDKDF (reference sequence). The whole variable domain, filled in from reference TRBV15 and TRBJ1-4, reads DAMVIQNPRYQVTQFGKPVTLSCSQTLNHNVMYWYQQKSSQAPKLLFHYYDKDFNNEADTPDNFQSRRPNTSFCFLDIRSPGLGDTAMYLCATSRDPTGPNEKLFFGSGTQLSVL.

The rearrangement joins TRBV5-6 to TRBJ1-5, with 8 bases fitting TRBD1. This CDR3 is built from 16 residues. The germline gives CDR1 SGHDT, CDR2 YYEEEE. The ends lost 1 base at V and 1 base at J; junction bases unmatched: 4. The CDR3 region has the DNA TGTGCCAGCAGCTTGTCAGGGGGCTCGAGCAATCAGCCCCAGCATTTT. Encoded protein: CASSLSGGSSNQPQHF.

The genes are TRBV7-2 and TRBJ2-7, with 9 bases lining up with TRBD2. This CDR3 has 14 residues. Germline V gene lookup returns CDR1 SGHTA and CDR2 FQGNSA. V shed 6 bases, J shed 4 bases, and the junction held 7 bases outside the gene matches. CDR3 in amino acids: CASSPLTSGYEQYF. In DNA form, the CDR3 reads TGTGCCAGCAGTCCTCTTACTAGCGGGTACGAGCAGTACTTC.

This chain links TRBV27 with TRBJ1-5; D unclear. There are 14 residues in the CDR3. Germline CDR1 is MNHEY and CDR2 is SMNVEV (reference sequence). V shed 5 bases and J shed 0 bases, with 8 bases lying between them. CDR3 loop: CASSPRHSNQPQHF. CDR3 DNA sequence: TGTGCCAGCAGTCCCCGACATAGCAATCAGCCCCAGCATTTT.

The V call is TRBV27, the J call TRBJ2-7; a weak D match, TRBD1 (5 bases). Germline CDR1 is MNHEY and CDR2 is SMNVEV (reference sequence). This CDR3 is 16 amino acids long. Trimming took 0 bases from V and 3 from J, leaving 15 bases between them. CDR3 sequence (DNA): TGTGCCAGCAGTTTATCGATGGGGCAGCTCTTCTACGAGCAGTACTTC. It translates to CASSLSMGQLFYEQYF.